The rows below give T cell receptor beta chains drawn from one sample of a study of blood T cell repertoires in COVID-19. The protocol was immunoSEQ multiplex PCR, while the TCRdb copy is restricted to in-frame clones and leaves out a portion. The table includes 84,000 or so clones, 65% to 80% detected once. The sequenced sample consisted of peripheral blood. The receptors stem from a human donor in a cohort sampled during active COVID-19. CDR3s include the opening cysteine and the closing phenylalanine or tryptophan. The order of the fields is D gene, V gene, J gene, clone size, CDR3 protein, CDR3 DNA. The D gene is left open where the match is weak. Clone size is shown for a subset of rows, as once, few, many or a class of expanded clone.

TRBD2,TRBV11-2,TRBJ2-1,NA,CASSLVGLAGANEQFF,TGTGCCAGCAGCTTAGTAGGGCTAGCGGGGGCAAATGAGCAGTTCTTC
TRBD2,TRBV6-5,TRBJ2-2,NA,CASNLSGRRKGELFF,TGTGCCAGCAACCTTAGCGGGAGGCGCAAAGGGGAGCTGTTTTTT
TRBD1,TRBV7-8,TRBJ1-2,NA,CASSSRLQGAVGYGYTF,TGTGCCAGCAGCTCGCGACTACAGGGGGCGGTCGGCTATGGCTACACCTTC
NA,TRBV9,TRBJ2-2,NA,CASSVAPIAEKNTGELFF,TGTGCCAGCAGCGTAGCCCCAATAGCGGAGAAAAACACCGGGGAGCTGTTTTTT
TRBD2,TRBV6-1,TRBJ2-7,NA,CASSEAIGLAGFSPTYEQYF,TGTGCCAGCAGTGAAGCGATCGGACTAGCGGGATTCAGTCCCACCTACGAGCAGTACTTC
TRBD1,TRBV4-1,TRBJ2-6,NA,CASSQGSTGGAGANVLTF,TGCGCCAGCAGCCAGGGTTCGACAGGGGGCGCAGGGGCCAACGTCCTGACTTTC
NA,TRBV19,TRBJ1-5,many,CASSIGVGPQHF,TGTGCCAGTAGTATCGGGGTCGGGCCCCAGCATTTT
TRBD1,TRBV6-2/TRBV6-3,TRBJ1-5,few,CASSYSGTGGQPQHF,TGTGCCAGCAGTTACTCGGGGACAGGGGGGCAGCCCCAGCATTTT
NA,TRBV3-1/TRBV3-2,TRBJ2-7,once,CASDRAGRYEQYF,TGTGCCAGCGATCGCGCAGGGCGGTACGAGCAGTACTTC
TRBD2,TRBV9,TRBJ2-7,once,CASSVGTSGTYEQYF,TGTGCCAGCAGCGTTGGGACTAGCGGAACCTACGAGCAGTACTTC
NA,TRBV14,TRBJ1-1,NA,CASSQRNTEAFF,TGTGCCAGCAGCCAGAGGAACACTGAAGCTTTCTTT
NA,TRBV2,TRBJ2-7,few,CASRSGRPYEQYF,TGTGCCAGCAGAAGTGGCCGTCCCTACGAGCAGTACTTC
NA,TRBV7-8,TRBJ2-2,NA,CASSLFQNTGELFF,TGTGCCAGCAGCTTATTTCAGAACACCGGGGAGCTGTTTTTT
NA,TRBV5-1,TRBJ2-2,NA,CASRDTSNTGELFF,TGCGCCAGCAGGGACACTTCGAACACCGGGGAGCTGTTTTTT
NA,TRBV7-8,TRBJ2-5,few,CASSLLGGAETQYF,TGTGCCAGCAGCTTACTGGGCGGGGCCGAGACCCAGTACTTC
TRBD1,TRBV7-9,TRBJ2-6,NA,CASSRGQGFSGANVLTF,TGTGCCAGCAGCCGAGGACAGGGCTTCTCTGGGGCCAACGTCCTGACTTTC
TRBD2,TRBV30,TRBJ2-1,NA,CVSGSRVGQFF,TGTGTCAGCGGGAGCAGGGTCGGGCAGTTCTTC
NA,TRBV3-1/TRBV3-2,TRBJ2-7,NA,CASSETRDSLYEQYF,TGTGCCAGCAGCGAGACCCGGGACTCTCTTTACGAGCAGTACTTC
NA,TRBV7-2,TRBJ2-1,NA,CASSLRAREQFF,TGTGCCAGCAGCTTACGAGCTCGTGAGCAGTTCTTC
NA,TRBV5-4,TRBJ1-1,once,CASSLTMRDTEAFF,TGTGCCAGCAGCTTGACCATGAGGGACACTGAAGCTTTCTTT
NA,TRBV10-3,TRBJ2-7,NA,CAISEWGHEQYF,TGTGCCATCAGTGAATGGGGGCACGAGCAGTACTTC
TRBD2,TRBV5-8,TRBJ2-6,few,CASSFAGVGANVLTF,TGTGCCAGCAGCTTCGCGGGGGTTGGGGCCAACGTCCTGACTTTC
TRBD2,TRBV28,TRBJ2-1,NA,CASRLAGGGYNEQFF,TGTGCCAGCAGACTAGCGGGAGGAGGATACAATGAGCAGTTCTTC
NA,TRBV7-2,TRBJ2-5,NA,CASTPPPIPGTQYF,TGTGCCAGCACTCCCCCCCCCATTCCGGGGACCCAGTACTTC
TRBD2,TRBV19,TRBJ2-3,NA,CASSIRLASDTQYF,TGTGCCAGTAGTATACGACTAGCGTCCGATACGCAGTATTTT
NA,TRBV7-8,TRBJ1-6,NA,CASSLGQKLSLHF,TGTGCCAGCAGCTTAGGACAAAAATTATCCCTCCACTTT